The next 26 T cell receptor beta chains were all read from a single sample in a study of OX40 agonist ivuxolimab in advanced cancers. Only in-frame clones appear in the TCRdb table, and some are missing; sequencing was by immunoSEQ multiplex PCR. This repertoire shows around 39,000 clones, roughly 82% found once; its top ten account for 1.5% to 2%. This specimen was CD4+ or CD8+ T cells sorted from blood, taken in a trial of the OX40 agonist ivuxolimab. The receptors shown here come from an adult with an advanced solid tumor such as melanoma, head and neck, liver or kidney cancer.

The genes are TRBV28 and TRBJ2-1; D gene ambiguous. Germline CDR1 MDHEN, CDR2 SYDVKM. The V and J ends lost 3 bases and 0 bases respectively, with 9 bases between them. The length of the CDR3 is 15 residues. This CDR3 reads CASSLGVSSYNEQFF. CDR3 DNA: TGTGCCAGCAGTTTGGGTGTTAGCTCCTACAATGAGCAGTTCTTC.

Here the CDR3 DNA reads TGTGCCTGGAGGCATCAGGGGCCCTCCTACGAGCAGTACTTC. It specifies CAWRHQGPSYEQYF. This rearrangement joins TRBV30 to TRBJ2-7; D might be TRBD1 (6 bases). Germline V CDR1 and CDR2: GTSNPN, SVGIG (reference sequence). Between the trimmed V and J ends, which lost 3 bases and 0 bases, there was a span of 12 bases. This CDR3 has 14 residues.

The rearrangement links TRBV27 to TRBJ2-2; TRBD2 aligns across 8 bases. CDR1 MNHEY and CDR2 SMNVEV come from the germline V gene (reference sequence). The V gene end was trimmed by 6 bases and the J gene end by 1 base; junction bases not matched to a gene: 4. This CDR3 contains 15 residues. CDR3 nucleotide sequence: TGTGCCAGCAGAGGACTAGCCCTGAACACCGGGGAGCTGTTTTTT. It is translated as CASRGLALNTGELFF.

The chain has TRBV4-1 and TRBJ1-2, with 7 bases fitting TRBD1. CDR3 length equals 17 residues. Germline V gene data show CDR1 as MGHRA and CDR2 as YSYEKL. V was pared by 1 base and J by 4 bases, with 12 bases of the junction left unmatched. This CDR3 reads CASSQALAGTDSYGYTF. In DNA, the CDR3 is TGCGCCAGCAGCCAAGCCCTGGCCGGGACAGACTCCTATGGCTACACCTTC.

This clone was observed a handful of times. The CDR3 nucleotides read TGTGCCAGTAGTTCCGGGACACGCTACGAGCAGTACTTC. This sequence encodes CASSSGTRYEQYF. V and J are TRBV19 and TRBJ2-7; TRBD1 is a possible D gene (6 bases). Trimming pared 5 bases from V and 3 bases from J, leaving 11 bases between. Per the germline V gene, CDR1 is LNHDA and CDR2 is SQIVND (reference sequence). The CDR3 is 13 residues long.

The chain combines TRBV12-5 with TRBJ2-1; D is undetermined. CDR3 length: 15 residues. Germline CDR1 and CDR2: LGHNT and FRNRAP. V was cut by 1 base and J by 0 bases, with 7 bases left in between. The CDR3 DNA reads TGTGCTAGTGGTTTGGGGGAAAGCTCCTACAATGAGCAGTTCTTC. Its protein product is CASGLGESSYNEQFF.

The chain is built from TRBV10-3 and TRBJ2-1; 7 bases agree with TRBD2. The CDR3 length is 14 residues. From germline, CDR1 is ENHRY and CDR2 SYGVKD. Trimming took 11 bases from V and 3 from J; bases not matched to a gene: 10. CDR3 nucleotide sequence: TGTGCCTCCCATGGGGGGGAGGGCTACAATGAGCAGTTCTTC. This gives the protein CASHGGEGYNEQFF.

This clone was seen once. V usage is TRBV5-1 and J usage is TRBJ2-6, with D perhaps given as TRBD1 or TRBD2 (5 bases each). Germline V gene sequence: CDR1 SGHRS, CDR2 YFSETQ. Trimming took off 4 bases at V and 0 bases at J, with 17 bases between the two ends. The CDR3 consists of 18 residues. The CDR3: CASSQTAPGASGANVLTF. CDR3 in DNA: TGCGCCAGCAGCCAAACAGCCCCCGGGGCCTCTGGGGCCAACGTCCTGACTTTC.

The J gene is TRBJ1-2, the V gene TRBV11-2; 7 positions match TRBD1. The CDR3 loop spans 15 amino acids. With V trimmed by 2 bases and J by 2 bases, 5 bases remained unmatched. The germline V gene has CDR1 SGHAT and CDR2 FQNNGV. The CDR3 here is CASSLSWGQNYGYTF. CDR3 sequence (DNA): TGTGCCAGCAGCTTATCGTGGGGACAGAACTATGGCTACACCTTC.

This chain joins TRBV20-1 and TRBJ1-2, with D perhaps TRBD1 (5 bases). The length of the CDR3 is 11 residues. Germline CDR1 and CDR2: DFQATT and SNEGSKA (reference sequence). Trimming removed 1 base from V and 8 bases from J, with 8 bases in between. Written as DNA, the CDR3 is TGCAGTGCTAGAGGATACAGGGGCTACACCTTC. It translates to CSARGYRGYTF.

The chain combines TRBV5-5 with TRBJ2-7; 10 bases agree with TRBD1. The germline V gene encodes CDR1 SGHKS and CDR2 YYEKEE (reference sequence). This CDR3 region has 15 residues. With 4 bases clipped from V and 3 bases from J, the junction kept 7 bases outside the gene matches. In nucleotides, the CDR3 is TGTGCCAGCAGCCAAAGACAGGGGGCTAACTACGAGCAGTACTTC. It encodes CASSQRQGANYEQYF. Combining the CDR3 with reference TRBV5-5 and TRBJ2-7 gives the whole variable domain DAGVTQSPTHLIKTRGQQVTLRCSPISGHKSVSWYQQVLGQGPQFIFQYYEKEERGRGNFPDRFSARQFPNYSSELNVNALLLGDSALYLCASSQRQGANYEQYFGPGTRLTVT.

This clone showed up just once. The chain combines TRBV27 with TRBJ2-7; 11 bases fit TRBD2. The trim removed 6 bases at V and 4 bases at J, leaving 5 bases unmatched. The CDR3 is 14 amino acids. Germline CDR1 MNHEY, CDR2 SMNVEV (reference sequence). This CDR3 is CASSPTSGGYEQYF. The DNA for the CDR3 is TGTGCCAGCAGCCCCACTAGCGGGGGATACGAGCAGTACTTC.

V and J are TRBV9 and TRBJ1-1; TRBD1 might be the D (6 bases). CDR3 length equals 16 residues. Trimming stripped 0 bases from V and 5 bases from J, with 17 bases between. CDR1 and CDR2 from the germline V gene are SGDLS and YYNGEE. CDR3 DNA: TGTGCCAGCAGCGTAGGGAGGGACACGATGTCAACTGAAGCTTTCTTT. Translated: CASSVGRDTMSTEAFF. Full variable domain (outside the CDR3, taken from reference TRBV9 and TRBJ1-1): DSGVTQTPKHLITATGQRVTLRCSPRSGDLSVYWYQQSLDQGLQFLIQYYNGEERAKGNILERFSAQQFPDLHSELNLSSLELGDSALYFCASSVGRDTMSTEAFFGQGTRLTVV.

This clone was found a few times. The rearrangement joins TRBV27 to TRBJ1-4, with a possible D match to TRBD1 (5 bases). Trimming pared 6 bases from V and 8 bases from J, leaving 28 bases between. In germline, CDR1 is MNHEY, CDR2 SMNVEV (reference sequence). CDR3 length equals 18 residues. CDR3 nucleotide sequence: TGTGCCAGCAGCAGATCGAAGGGGACTCCTAAGTCAGGGGAAAAACTGTTTTTT. Its translation: CASSRSKGTPKSGEKLFF. Using reference TRBV27 and TRBJ1-4 for the parts outside the CDR3, the full variable domain is EAQVTQNPRYLITVTGKKLTVTCSQNMNHEYMSWYRQDPGLGLRQIYYSMNVEVTDKGDVPEGYKVSRKEKRNFPLILESPSPNQTSLYFCASSRSKGTPKSGEKLFFGSGTQLSVL.

The chain combines TRBV28 with TRBJ1-4, with 7 bases matching TRBD1. CDR3 length: 16 residues. V dropped 3 bases and J dropped 7; count of bases not matched to a gene: 11. Germline V gives CDR1 MDHEN, CDR2 SYDVKM. CDR3 in amino acids: CASSLGAAGGGEKLFF. The CDR3 nucleotides are TGTGCCAGCAGTTTGGGTGCGGCAGGGGGTGGTGAAAAACTGTTTTTT.

J is TRBJ2-5 and V is TRBV5-6; 9 nucleotides match TRBD2. This CDR3 has 18 amino acids. Germline lookup yields CDR1 SGHDT and CDR2 YYEEEE. Unmatched junction bases numbered 17, after V lost 3 bases and J lost 5 bases. This CDR3 is CASSWRLAGIPGGETQYF. The CDR3 coding sequence is TGTGCCAGCAGCTGGAGGCTAGCGGGGATACCGGGCGGGGAGACCCAGTACTTC.

This sequence joins TRBV11-2 and TRBJ1-4, with D tentatively TRBD1 (6 bases). CDR1 is SGHAT, CDR2 FQNNGV, per germline. The CDR3 sequence is 16 residues long. V lost 4 bases to trimming and J lost 0 bases, with 12 bases between them. Written as DNA, the CDR3 is TGTGCCAGCAGCTCCCGGGACAAATCAACTAATGAAAAACTGTTTTTT. Translated: CASSSRDKSTNEKLFF.

This clone was seen a few times. This rearrangement joins TRBV19 to TRBJ1-6, with D hard to call. V dropped 10 bases and J dropped 7 bases, with 17 bases sitting between them. This CDR3 contains 14 residues. In germline, CDR1 is LNHDA, CDR2 SQIVND (reference sequence). The CDR3 protein is CATQAGWSNSPLHF. The CDR3 bases are TGTGCCACCCAGGCGGGATGGTCGAATTCACCCCTCCACTTT.

The gene calls are TRBV6-6 and TRBJ1-5, with D uncertain. Trimming left V 7 bases short and J 6 bases short, with 16 bases between. The CDR3 loop spans 14 amino acids. Germline V CDR1 and CDR2: MNHNY, SVGAGI (reference sequence). CDR3 residues: CASTVVGEGQPQHF. In DNA, the CDR3 is TGTGCCAGCACGGTCGTGGGCGAGGGTCAGCCCCAGCATTTT.

The rearrangement uses TRBV28 and TRBJ2-3; D possibly corresponds to TRBD2 (5 bases). The germline gives CDR1 MDHEN, CDR2 SYDVKM. This CDR3 is built from 17 residues. V shed 3 bases and J shed 4 bases, with 20 bases lying between them. This chain's CDR3 is CASSFYRTLTKSDTQYF. CDR3 bases: TGTGCCAGCAGTTTCTATCGGACTCTCACTAAGTCAGATACGCAGTATTTT. Full variable domain (outside the CDR3, taken from reference TRBV28 and TRBJ2-3): DVKVTQSSRYLVKRTGEKVFLECVQDMDHENMFWYRQDPGLGLRLIYFSYDVKMKEKGDIPEGYSVSREKKERFSLILESASTNQTSMYLCASSFYRTLTKSDTQYFGPGTRLTVL.

In its sample, this clone was seen a few times. This rearrangement joins TRBV18 to TRBJ2-1; 7 bases fit TRBD1. Germline V gives CDR1 KGHSH, CDR2 LQKENI. This CDR3 comprises 16 residues. Trimming removed 2 bases from V and 4 bases from J; junction bases left unmatched: 8. CDR3 loop: CASSPVAGTEYNEQFF. DNA of the CDR3: TGTGCCAGCTCACCAGTTGCCGGGACAGAGTACAATGAGCAGTTCTTC.

V usage is TRBV12-5 and J usage is TRBJ2-5; D is ambiguous. Germline loops: CDR1 LGHNT, CDR2 FRNRAP. Trimming pared 1 base from V and 5 bases from J, leaving 11 bases between. The CDR3 loop spans 14 amino acids. Written as DNA, the CDR3 is TGTGCTAGTGGTTTGGGGGCAGCCGGCGAGACCCAGTACTTC. This sequence encodes CASGLGAAGETQYF. The entire variable domain, with the rest obtained from reference TRBV12-5 and TRBJ2-5, is as follows: DARVTQTPRHKVTEMGQEVTMRCQPILGHNTVFWYRQTMMQGLELLAYFRNRAPLDDSGMPKDRFSAEMPDATLATLKIQPSEPRDSAVYFCASGLGAAGETQYFGPGTRLLVL.

The chain uses TRBV13 and TRBJ2-1, with 12 bases aligning to TRBD2. The CDR3 has 16 amino acids. V gave up 3 bases and J gave up 13 bases; unmatched junction bases: 13. Germline V gives CDR1 PRHDT, CDR2 FYEKMQ (reference sequence). The CDR3 loop reads CASSLPPTSGRSVQFF. In DNA, the CDR3 is TGTGCCAGCAGCTTGCCCCCGACTAGCGGGAGATCGGTTCAGTTCTTC.

In its sample, this clone was seen a few times. The genes are TRBV18 and TRBJ1-4, with 10 bases aligning to TRBD1. Trimming removed 1 base from V and 5 bases from J; junction bases left unmatched: 7. Germline V gene lookup returns CDR1 KGHSH and CDR2 LQKENI. This CDR3 region has 17 residues. CDR3 nucleotides: TGTGCCAGCTCACCACGCTCTATGGGACAGGGGAATGAAAAACTGTTTTTT. Translation gives CASSPRSMGQGNEKLFF.

V usage is TRBV7-8 and J usage is TRBJ2-1; D possibly uses TRBD1 or TRBD2 (5 bases each). The CDR3 sequence is 15 residues long. The V gene lost 5 bases and the J gene lost 9 bases, with 20 bases spanning the gap. The germline CDR1 and CDR2 sequences are SGHVS and FQNEAQ. CDR3 nucleotide sequence: TGTGCCAGCAGCCGAGGGGCGCAAAGGAACGGTGAGCAGTTCTTC. It yields the protein CASSRGAQRNGEQFF.

The chain carries TRBV28 and TRBJ1-5, with 7 nucleotides matching TRBD1. V lost 1 base to trimming and J lost 6 bases; unmatched junction nucleotides: 9. Germline V gene data show CDR1 as MDHEN and CDR2 as SYDVKM. The CDR3 has 16 amino acids. CDR3 nucleotides: TGTGCCAGCAGTTTATTGGTTTTACAGGGGAGTCAGCCCCAGCATTTT. It yields the protein CASSLLVLQGSQPQHF. The variable domain in full, completed from reference TRBV28 and TRBJ1-5, reads DVKVTQSSRYLVKRTGEKVFLECVQDMDHENMFWYRQDPGLGLRLIYFSYDVKMKEKGDIPEGYSVSREKKERFSLILESASTNQTSMYLCASSLLVLQGSQPQHFGDGTRLSIL.